Listed here are 12 T cell receptor beta chains from one sample, sequenced in a study of shared clonotypes between healthy human individuals. TCRdb's copy holds only in-frame clones and misses some; the assay was immunoSEQ multiplex PCR. This sample carries approximately 1.5 million clones, 98% to 99% of them seen once, and the ten largest clones take roughly 0.35%. Sequencing input: naive CD4+ T cells sorted from blood. Regarding subset: CD45RA+ positively selected. Receptor source: a man aged 25 to 40 in good health.

The J gene is TRBJ2-5, the V gene TRBV7-6; D ambiguous. Germline CDR1 and CDR2: SGHVS and FNYEAQ. V was clipped by 5 bases and J by 4 bases, with 11 bases between them. CDR3 length: 13 residues. The CDR3 nucleotides read TGTGCCAGCAGCCGCCGGCAAGCAGAGACCCAGTACTTC. As protein: CASSRRQAETQYF.

This chain links TRBV7-3 with TRBJ2-7, with 11 positions matching TRBD2. Germline CDR1 SGHTA, CDR2 FQGTGA. V shed 5 bases and J 5 bases; nucleotides not matched to a gene: 11. This CDR3 spans 16 amino acids. The CDR3 protein is CASSPGLAGGFNEQYF. The CDR3 coding sequence is TGTGCCAGCAGCCCCGGGCTAGCGGGAGGTTTTAACGAGCAGTACTTC.

The CDR3 reads CASRLSGTTDTQYF. The CDR3 coding sequence is TGTGCCAGCAGACTTAGCGGGACAACAGATACGCAGTATTTT. The J gene is TRBJ2-3, the V gene TRBV2, with TRBD2 matching 8 bases. The CDR3 covers 14 residues. Germline CDR1 and CDR2: SNHLY and FYNNEI. V was pared by 6 bases and J by 3 bases, with 5 bases of the junction left unmatched.

The V gene is TRBV19, the J gene TRBJ1-5; D is possibly TRBD1 (6 bases). Germline assignment: CDR1 LNHDA and CDR2 SQIVND (reference sequence). The CDR3 length is 14 residues. The germline V and J ends were trimmed by 4 bases and 9 bases, with 16 bases remaining between them. CDR3 sequence: CASSKPGAQRPQHF. Here the CDR3 DNA reads TGTGCCAGTAGTAAGCCAGGGGCCCAGCGGCCCCAGCATTTT.

The V gene is TRBV9, the J gene TRBJ1-2; D is unclear. Germline CDR1 is SGDLS and CDR2 is YYNGEE. The V end was cut by 0 bases, the J end by 6 bases, with 9 bases between. This CDR3 spans 13 amino acids. The DNA for the CDR3 is TGTGCCAGCAGCGTAGGGGTTTTAGATGGCTACACCTTC. This gives the protein CASSVGVLDGYTF.

The chain is built from TRBV6-5 and TRBJ2-7, with unresolved D. CDR1 is MNHEY and CDR2 is SVGAGI in the germline V gene. The CDR3 covers 11 residues. Trimming removed 6 bases from V and 3 bases from J, with 6 bases in between. This chain's CDR3 is CASRSVYEQYF. DNA for the CDR3: TGTGCCAGCAGAAGCGTCTACGAGCAGTACTTC.

The chain recombines TRBV28 with TRBJ1-4, with D possibly being TRBD1 (6 bases). The V gene's germline CDR1 is MDHEN and CDR2 SYDVKM. This CDR3 region has 13 residues. The V and J ends lost 5 bases and 8 bases respectively, with 12 bases between them. The CDR3 DNA reads as TGTGCCAGCAGTCGAGGAAGGGGGGAAAAACTGTTTTTT. Translated, it gives CASSRGRGEKLFF.

This clone was counted a single time. V gene TRBV4-2 combines with J gene TRBJ2-7, with 10 bases identical to TRBD1. The CDR3 totals 16 residues. Germline values: CDR1 LGHNA, CDR2 YNFKEQ. V was clipped by 2 bases and J by 2 bases; unmatched bases: 6. The CDR3 DNA is TGTGCCAGCAGCCAAACCGGGACAGGGGTCCCCTACGAGCAGTACTTC. It codes for CASSQTGTGVPYEQYF.

CDR3 amino acids: CASSFGLAGGGTGELFF. The CDR3 bases are TGTGCCAGCAGTTTCGGGCTAGCGGGAGGGGGCACCGGGGAGCTGTTTTTT. This chain connects TRBV28 to TRBJ2-2; 12 bases agree with TRBD2. After removal of 3 bases from V and 4 bases from J, the junction contained 6 bases not matched to a gene. The CDR3 consists of 17 residues. Germline loops: CDR1 MDHEN, CDR2 SYDVKM.

This chain connects TRBV7-9 to TRBJ2-7; 14 positions match TRBD2. The CDR3 is 17 residues long. V was pared by 4 bases and J by 2 bases, with 7 bases of the junction left unmatched. Germline V gives CDR1 SEHNR, CDR2 FQNEAQ (reference sequence). The CDR3 DNA reads as TGTGCCAGCAGCTCGGGACTAGCGGGAGAGGGGCCCTACGAGCAGTACTTC. Protein sequence: CASSSGLAGEGPYEQYF.

The chain couples TRBV27 to TRBJ2-7; 7 bases fit TRBD1. V was pared by 8 bases and J by 3 bases, with 10 bases of the junction left unmatched. The CDR3 has 14 amino acids. The germline gives CDR1 MNHEY, CDR2 SMNVEV (reference sequence). CDR3: CASGYRGSLYEQYF. The CDR3 coding sequence is TGTGCCAGCGGTTACAGGGGTTCCCTCTACGAGCAGTACTTC.

The V and J genes are TRBV28 and TRBJ2-3; a possible D gene is TRBD2 (6 bases). CDR1 is MDHEN and CDR2 is SYDVKM in the germline V gene. The germline V and J ends were trimmed by 6 bases and 4 bases, with 11 bases remaining between them. This CDR3 comprises 13 residues. The CDR3 sequence: CASSGGAADTQYF. The DNA for the CDR3 is TGTGCCAGCAGCGGAGGGGCGGCAGATACGCAGTATTTT.